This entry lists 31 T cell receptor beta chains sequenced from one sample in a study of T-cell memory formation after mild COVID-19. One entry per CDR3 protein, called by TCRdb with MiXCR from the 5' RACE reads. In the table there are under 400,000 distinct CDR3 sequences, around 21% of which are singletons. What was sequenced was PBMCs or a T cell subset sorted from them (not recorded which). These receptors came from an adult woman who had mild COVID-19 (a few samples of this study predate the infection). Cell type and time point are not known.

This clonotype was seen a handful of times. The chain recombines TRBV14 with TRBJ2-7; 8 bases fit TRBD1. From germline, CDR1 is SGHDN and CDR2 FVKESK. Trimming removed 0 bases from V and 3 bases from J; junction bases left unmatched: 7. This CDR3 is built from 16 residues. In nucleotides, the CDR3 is TGTGCCAGCAGCCAAGAGCGGGCAGGGGGCGTCTACGAGCAGTACTTC. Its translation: CASSQERAGGVYEQYF.

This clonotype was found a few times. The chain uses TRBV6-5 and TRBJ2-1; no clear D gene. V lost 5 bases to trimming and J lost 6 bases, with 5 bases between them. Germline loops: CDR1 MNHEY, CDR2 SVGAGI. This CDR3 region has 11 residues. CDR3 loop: CASSKFNEQFF. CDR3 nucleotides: TGTGCCAGCAGTAAATTCAATGAGCAGTTCTTC.

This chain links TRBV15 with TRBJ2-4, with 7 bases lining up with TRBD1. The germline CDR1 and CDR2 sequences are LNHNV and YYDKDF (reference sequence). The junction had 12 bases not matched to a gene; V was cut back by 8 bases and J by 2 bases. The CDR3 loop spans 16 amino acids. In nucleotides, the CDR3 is TGTGCCACCCGACCAGAGGGGGCAAGGTCCAAAAACATTCAGTACTTC. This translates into CATRPEGARSKNIQYF.

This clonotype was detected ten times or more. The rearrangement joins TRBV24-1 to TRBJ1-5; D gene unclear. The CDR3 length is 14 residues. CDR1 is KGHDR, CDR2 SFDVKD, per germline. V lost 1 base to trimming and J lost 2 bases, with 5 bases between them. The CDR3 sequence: CATSDLGRNQPQHF. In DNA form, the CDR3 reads TGTGCCACCAGTGATTTAGGACGCAATCAGCCCCAGCATTTT.

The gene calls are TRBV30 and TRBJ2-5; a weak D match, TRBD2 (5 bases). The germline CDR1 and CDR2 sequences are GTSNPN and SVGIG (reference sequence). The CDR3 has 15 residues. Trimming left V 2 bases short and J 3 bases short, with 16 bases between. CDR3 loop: CAWSRLATMKETQYF. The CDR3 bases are TGTGCCTGGAGTAGATTAGCGACGATGAAAGAGACCCAGTACTTC.

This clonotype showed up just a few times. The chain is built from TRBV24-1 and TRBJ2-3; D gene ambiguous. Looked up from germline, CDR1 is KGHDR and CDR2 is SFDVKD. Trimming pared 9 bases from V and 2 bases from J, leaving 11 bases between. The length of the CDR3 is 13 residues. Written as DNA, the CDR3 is TGTGCCACCGGGAAGGACCTCACAGATACGCAGTATTTT. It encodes CATGKDLTDTQYF.

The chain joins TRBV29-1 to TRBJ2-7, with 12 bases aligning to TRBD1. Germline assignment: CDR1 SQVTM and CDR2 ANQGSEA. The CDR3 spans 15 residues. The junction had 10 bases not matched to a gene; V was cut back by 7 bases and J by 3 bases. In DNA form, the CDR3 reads TGCAGCGGAACCGGGACAGGGGGCTTGGGCTACGAGCAGTACTTC. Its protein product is CSGTGTGGLGYEQYF.

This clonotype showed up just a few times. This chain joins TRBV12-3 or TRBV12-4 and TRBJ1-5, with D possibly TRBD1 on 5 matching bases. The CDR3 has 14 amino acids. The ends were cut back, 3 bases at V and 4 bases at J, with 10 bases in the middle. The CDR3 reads CASSFKEGNQPQHF. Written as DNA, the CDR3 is TGTGCCAGCAGTTTTAAAGAGGGGAATCAGCCCCAGCATTTT.

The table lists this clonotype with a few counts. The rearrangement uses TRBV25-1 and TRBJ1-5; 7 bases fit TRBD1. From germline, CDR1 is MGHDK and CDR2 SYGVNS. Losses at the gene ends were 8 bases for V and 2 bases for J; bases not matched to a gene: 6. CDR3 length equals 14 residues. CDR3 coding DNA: TGTGCCAGCGGAGACAGGGTTGGCAATCAGCCCCAGCATTTT. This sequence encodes CASGDRVGNQPQHF. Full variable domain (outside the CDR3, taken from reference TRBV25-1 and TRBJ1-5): EADIYQTPRYLVIGTGKKITLECSQTMGHDKMYWYQQDPGMELHLIHYSYGVNSTEKGDLSSESTVSRIRTEHFPLTLESARPSHTSQYLCASGDRVGNQPQHFGDGTRLSIL.

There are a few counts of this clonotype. The CDR3 region has the DNA TGCGCCAGCAGCCTATCGGGACTAGCGATCACCGGGGAGCTGTTTTTT. Its protein product is CASSLSGLAITGELFF. The gene calls are TRBV4-3 and TRBJ2-2; 10 nucleotides line up with TRBD2. This CDR3 is built from 16 residues. The germline V gene encodes CDR1 LGHNA and CDR2 YSLEER. J was trimmed by 4 bases and V by 4 bases; bases with no gene match: 6.

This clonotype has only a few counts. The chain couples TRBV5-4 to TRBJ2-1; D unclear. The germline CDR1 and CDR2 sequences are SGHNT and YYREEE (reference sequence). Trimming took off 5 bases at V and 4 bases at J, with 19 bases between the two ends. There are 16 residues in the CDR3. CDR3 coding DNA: TGTGCCAGCAGTCCCCGTAGGTCAGACCATTACAATGAGCAGTTCTTC. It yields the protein CASSPRRSDHYNEQFF.

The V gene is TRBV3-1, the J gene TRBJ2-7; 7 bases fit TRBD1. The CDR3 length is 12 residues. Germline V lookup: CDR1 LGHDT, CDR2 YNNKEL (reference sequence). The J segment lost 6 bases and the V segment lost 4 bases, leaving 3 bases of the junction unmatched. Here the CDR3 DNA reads TGTGCCAGCAGCCCGACAGGGTTCGAGCAGTACTTC. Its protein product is CASSPTGFEQYF.

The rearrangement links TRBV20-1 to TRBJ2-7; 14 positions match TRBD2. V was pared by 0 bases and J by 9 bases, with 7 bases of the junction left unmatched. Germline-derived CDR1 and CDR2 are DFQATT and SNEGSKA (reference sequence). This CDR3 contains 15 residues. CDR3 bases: TGCAGTGCTAGAGACCCCCCGGGACTAGCGGGGGTGCAGTACTTC. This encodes CSARDPPGLAGVQYF.

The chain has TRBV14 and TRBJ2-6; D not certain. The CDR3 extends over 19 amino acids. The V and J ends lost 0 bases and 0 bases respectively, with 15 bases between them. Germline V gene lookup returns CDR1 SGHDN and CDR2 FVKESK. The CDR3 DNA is TGTGCCAGCAGCCAAGATAAGTCCTACATATACTCTGGGGCCAACGTCCTGACTTTC. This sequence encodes CASSQDKSYIYSGANVLTF.

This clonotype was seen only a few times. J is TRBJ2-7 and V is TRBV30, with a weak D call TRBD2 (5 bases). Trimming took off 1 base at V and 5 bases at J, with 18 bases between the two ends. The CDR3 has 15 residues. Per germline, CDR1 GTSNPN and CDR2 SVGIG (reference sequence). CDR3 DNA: TGTGCCTGGAGTGACGGCAGGTCTCCCGGGGACGAGCAGTACTTC. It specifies CAWSDGRSPGDEQYF.

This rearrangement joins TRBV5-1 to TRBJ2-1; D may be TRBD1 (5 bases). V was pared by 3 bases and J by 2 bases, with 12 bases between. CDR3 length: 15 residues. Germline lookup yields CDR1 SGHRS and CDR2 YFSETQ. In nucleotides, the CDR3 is TGCGCCAGCAGCTACAGGCTTGGAACCTACAATGAGCAGTTCTTC. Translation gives CASSYRLGTYNEQFF.

The CDR3 sequence: CASSQGTGSWHEQFF. For the CDR3, the DNA is TGTGCCAGCAGCCAGGGGACAGGGTCGTGGCATGAGCAGTTCTTC. V gene TRBV5-5 combines with J gene TRBJ2-1; 9 nucleotides align to TRBD1. CDR3 length equals 15 residues. In germline, CDR1 is SGHKS, CDR2 YYEKEE (reference sequence). The V and J ends lost 4 bases and 8 bases, in that order; junction bases with no gene match: 10.

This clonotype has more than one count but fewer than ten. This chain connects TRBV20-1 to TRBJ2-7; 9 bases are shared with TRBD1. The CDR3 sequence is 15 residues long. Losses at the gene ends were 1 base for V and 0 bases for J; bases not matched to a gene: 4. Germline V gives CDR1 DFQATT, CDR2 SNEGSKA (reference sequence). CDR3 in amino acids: CSARGTGGPSYEQYF. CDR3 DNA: TGCAGTGCTAGAGGAACAGGGGGCCCCTCCTACGAGCAGTACTTC.

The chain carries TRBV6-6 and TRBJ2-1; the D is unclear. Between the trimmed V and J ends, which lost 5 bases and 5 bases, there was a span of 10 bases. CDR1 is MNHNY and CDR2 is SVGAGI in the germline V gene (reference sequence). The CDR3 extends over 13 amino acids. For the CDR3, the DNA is TGTGCCAGCAGTACCACTACAAACAATGAGCAGTTCTTC. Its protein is CASSTTTNNEQFF.

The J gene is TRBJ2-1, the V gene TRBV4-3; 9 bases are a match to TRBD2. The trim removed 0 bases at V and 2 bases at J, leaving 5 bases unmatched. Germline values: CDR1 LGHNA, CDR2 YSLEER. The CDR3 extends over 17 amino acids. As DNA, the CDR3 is TGCGCCAGCAGCCAAGAGCCTAGCGGGGTTACCTACAATGAGCAGTTCTTC. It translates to CASSQEPSGVTYNEQFF.

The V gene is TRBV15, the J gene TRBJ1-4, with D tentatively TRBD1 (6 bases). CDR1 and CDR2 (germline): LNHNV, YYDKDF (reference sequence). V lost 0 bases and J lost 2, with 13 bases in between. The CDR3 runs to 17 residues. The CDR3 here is CATSREGRGRTNEKLFF. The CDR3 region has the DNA TGTGCCACCAGCAGAGAGGGCAGGGGTCGGACTAATGAAAAACTGTTTTTT.

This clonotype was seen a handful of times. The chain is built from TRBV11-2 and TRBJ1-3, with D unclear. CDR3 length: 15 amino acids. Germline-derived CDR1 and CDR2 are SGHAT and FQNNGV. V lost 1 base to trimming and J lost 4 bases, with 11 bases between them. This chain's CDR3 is CASSLGEKFGNTIYF. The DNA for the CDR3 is TGTGCCAGCAGCTTAGGGGAGAAATTCGGAAACACCATATATTTT.

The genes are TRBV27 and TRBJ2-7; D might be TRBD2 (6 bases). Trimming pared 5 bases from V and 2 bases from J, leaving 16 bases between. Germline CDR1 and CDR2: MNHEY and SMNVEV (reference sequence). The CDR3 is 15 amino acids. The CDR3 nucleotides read TGTGCCAGCAGTCCGGTGGGCGGGGAGACCTACGAGCAGTACTTC. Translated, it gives CASSPVGGETYEQYF.

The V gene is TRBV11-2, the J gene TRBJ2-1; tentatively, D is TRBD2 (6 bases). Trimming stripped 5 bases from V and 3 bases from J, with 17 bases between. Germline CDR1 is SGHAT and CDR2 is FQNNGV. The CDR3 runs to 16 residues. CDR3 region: CASSRPSALLYNEQFF. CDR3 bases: TGTGCCAGCAGCCGTCCTAGCGCATTACTCTACAATGAGCAGTTCTTC.

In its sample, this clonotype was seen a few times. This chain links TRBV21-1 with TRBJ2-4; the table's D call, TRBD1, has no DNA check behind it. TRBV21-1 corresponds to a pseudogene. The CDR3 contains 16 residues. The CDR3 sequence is CASSKSPGGRENIQYF. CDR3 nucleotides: TGTGCCAGCAGCAAAAGCCCCGGGGGGCGGGAAAACATTCAGTACTTC.

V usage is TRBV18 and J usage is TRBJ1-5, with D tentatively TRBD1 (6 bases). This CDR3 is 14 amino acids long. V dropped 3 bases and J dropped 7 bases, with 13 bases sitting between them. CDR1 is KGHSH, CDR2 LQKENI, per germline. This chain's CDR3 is CASSPNRDGQPQHF. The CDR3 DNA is TGTGCCAGCTCACCCAACAGGGACGGGCAGCCCCAGCATTTT.

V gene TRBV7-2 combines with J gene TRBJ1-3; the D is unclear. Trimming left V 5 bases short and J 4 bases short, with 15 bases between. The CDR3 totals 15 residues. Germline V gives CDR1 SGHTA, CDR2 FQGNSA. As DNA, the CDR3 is TGTGCCAGCAGCCCGCCCTCGACCAGAGGAAACACCATATATTTT. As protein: CASSPPSTRGNTIYF.

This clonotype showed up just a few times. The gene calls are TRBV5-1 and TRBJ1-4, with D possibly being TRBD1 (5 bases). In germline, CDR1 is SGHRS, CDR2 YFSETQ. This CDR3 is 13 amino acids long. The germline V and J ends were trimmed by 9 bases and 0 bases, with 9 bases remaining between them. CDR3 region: CAIRGATNEKLFF. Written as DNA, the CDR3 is TGCGCCATCCGGGGGGCAACTAATGAAAAACTGTTTTTT.

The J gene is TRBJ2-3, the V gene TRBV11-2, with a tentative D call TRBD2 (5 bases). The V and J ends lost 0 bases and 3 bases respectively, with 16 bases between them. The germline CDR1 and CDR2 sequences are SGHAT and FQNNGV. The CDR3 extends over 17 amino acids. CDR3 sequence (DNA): TGTGCCAGCAGCTTAGATAGTCGGGGAAGAAGGACAGATACGCAGTATTTT. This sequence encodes CASSLDSRGRRTDTQYF.

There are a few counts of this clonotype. The CDR3 is CASSPPGLAGNEQFF. The CDR3 DNA is TGTGCCAGCAGCCCACCGGGACTAGCGGGCAATGAGCAGTTCTTC. V gene TRBV7-8 combines with J gene TRBJ2-1; 12 positions match TRBD2. V was clipped by 5 bases and J by 6 bases; unmatched bases: 5. The CDR3 has 15 residues. Germline CDR1 reads SGHVS; CDR2 reads FQNEAQ.

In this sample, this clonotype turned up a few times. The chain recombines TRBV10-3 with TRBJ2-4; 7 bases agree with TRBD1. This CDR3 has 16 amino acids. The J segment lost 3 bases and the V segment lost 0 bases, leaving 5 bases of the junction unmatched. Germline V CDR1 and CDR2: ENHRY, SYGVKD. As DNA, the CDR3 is TGTGCCATCAGTGAGTCGATAGGACAGGTCAAAAACATTCAGTACTTC. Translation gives CAISESIGQVKNIQYF.